This TCR beta chain was identified in a study of blood T cell repertoires in COVID-19. The length of the CDR3 is 15 residues. Germline V gene lookup returns CDR1 SGHRS and CDR2 YFSETQ. The V gene end was trimmed by 0 bases and the J gene end by 7 bases; junction bases not matched to a gene: 8. Authors' analysis steps: Amplification from reference gene primers served as the basis for estimated nucleated cell counts. Profiling relied on immunoSEQ multiplex PCR, and the TCRdb table lists in-frame clones only, not all of them. V and J calls and clone size are copied from that table; D and trimming were computed from the DNA. Seen here are roughly 410,000 clones, over 75% observed once, and the top ten hold under 2%. Patients at the Seattle site were enrolled during active infection and followed longitudinally.

The specimen was peripheral blood. This sequence originates from a middle-aged woman with COVID-19, enrolled during active disease. J is TRBJ2-7 and V is TRBV5-1; 9 bases line up with TRBD2. The CDR3 region has the DNA TGCGCCAGCAGCTTGGCGGCGGGAGGGCTGGGGGAGCAGTACTTC. It specifies CASSLAAGGLGEQYF.